The clone carrying this T cell receptor beta chain has only a few counts. Its specificity is unknown. The data are from a study of early T cells in non-severe SARS-CoV-2 infection. Study-level background: Unpaired chains resulted from sequencing bulk RNA of unsorted whole blood. Study-level results: In VDJdb matching, anti-spike CD8 responses were favored while private and CD4 specificities went missing.

V lost 5 bases and J 5 bases, leaving 13 bases between the germline ends. CDR3 length: 13 residues. From germline, CDR1 is SGHVS and CDR2 FNYEAQ. cDNA molecules, individually, were tagged with unique molecular identifiers. TCRdb re-called the 5' RACE reads through MiXCR, storing one row per CDR3 protein. The sample lists tens of thousands of distinct CDR3 sequences; approximately 12% were seen once. The chain recombines TRBV7-6 with TRBJ2-7; D not resolved. The clonotype was recovered from an adult who was a healthcare worker with PCR-confirmed SARS-CoV-2 infection or an uninfected control (not recorded which). The specimen was whole blood. This chain's CDR3 is CASSLIGRDEQYF. The DNA for the CDR3 is TGTGCCAGCAGCCTCATAGGTCGGGACGAGCAGTACTTC.